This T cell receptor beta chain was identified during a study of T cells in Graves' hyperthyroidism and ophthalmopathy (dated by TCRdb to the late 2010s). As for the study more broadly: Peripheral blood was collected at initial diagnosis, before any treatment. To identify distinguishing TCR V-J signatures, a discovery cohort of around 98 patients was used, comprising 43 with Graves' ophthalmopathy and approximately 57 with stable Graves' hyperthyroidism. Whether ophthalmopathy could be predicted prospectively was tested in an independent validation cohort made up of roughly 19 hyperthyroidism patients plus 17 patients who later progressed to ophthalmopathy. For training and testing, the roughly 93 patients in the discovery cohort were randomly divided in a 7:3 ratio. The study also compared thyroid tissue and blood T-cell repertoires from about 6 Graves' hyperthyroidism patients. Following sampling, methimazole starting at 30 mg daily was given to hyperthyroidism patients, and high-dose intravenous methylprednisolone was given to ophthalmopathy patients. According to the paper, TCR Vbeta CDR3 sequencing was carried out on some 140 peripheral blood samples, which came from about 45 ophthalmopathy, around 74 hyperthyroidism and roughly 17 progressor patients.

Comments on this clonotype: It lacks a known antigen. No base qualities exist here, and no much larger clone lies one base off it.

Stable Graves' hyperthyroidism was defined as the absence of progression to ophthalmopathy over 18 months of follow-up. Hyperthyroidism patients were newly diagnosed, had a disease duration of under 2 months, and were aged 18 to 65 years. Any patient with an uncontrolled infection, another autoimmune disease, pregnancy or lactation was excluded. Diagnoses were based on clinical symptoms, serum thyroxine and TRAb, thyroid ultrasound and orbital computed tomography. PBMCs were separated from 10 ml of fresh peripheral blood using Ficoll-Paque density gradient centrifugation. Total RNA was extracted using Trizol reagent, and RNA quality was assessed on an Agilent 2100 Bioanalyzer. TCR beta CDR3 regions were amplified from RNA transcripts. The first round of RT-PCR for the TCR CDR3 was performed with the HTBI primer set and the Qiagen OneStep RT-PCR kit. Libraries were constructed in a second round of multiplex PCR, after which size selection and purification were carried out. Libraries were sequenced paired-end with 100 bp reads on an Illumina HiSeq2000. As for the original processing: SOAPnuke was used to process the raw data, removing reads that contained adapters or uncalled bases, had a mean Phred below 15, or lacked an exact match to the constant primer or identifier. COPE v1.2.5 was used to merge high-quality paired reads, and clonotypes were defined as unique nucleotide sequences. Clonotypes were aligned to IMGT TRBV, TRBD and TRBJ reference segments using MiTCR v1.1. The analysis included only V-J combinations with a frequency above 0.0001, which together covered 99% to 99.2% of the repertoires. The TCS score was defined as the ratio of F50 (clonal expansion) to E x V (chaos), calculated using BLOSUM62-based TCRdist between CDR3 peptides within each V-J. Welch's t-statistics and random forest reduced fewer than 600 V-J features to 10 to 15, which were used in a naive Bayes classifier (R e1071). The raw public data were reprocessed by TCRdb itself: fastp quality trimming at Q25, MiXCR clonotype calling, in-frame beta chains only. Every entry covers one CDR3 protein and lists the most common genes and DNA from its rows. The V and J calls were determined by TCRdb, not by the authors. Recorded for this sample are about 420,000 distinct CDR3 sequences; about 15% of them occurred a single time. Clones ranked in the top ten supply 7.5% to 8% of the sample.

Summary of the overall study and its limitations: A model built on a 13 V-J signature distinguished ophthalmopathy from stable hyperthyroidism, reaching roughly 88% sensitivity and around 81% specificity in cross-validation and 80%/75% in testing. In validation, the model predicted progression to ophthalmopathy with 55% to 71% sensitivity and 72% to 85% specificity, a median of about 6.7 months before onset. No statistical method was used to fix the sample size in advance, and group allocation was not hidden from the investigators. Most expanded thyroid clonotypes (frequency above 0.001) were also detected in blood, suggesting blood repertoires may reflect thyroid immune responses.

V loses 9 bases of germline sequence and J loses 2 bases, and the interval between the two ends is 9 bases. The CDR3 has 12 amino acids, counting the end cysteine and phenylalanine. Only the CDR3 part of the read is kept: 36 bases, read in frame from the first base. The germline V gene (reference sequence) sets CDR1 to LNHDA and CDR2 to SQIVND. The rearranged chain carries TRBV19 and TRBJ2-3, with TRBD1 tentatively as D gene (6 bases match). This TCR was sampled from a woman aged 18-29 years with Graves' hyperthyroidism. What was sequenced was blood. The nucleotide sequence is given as TGTGCCAGCGGACAGCTCACAGATACGCAGTATTTT. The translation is CASGQLTDTQYF.